What follows are 17 T cell receptor beta chains derived from one specimen sequenced in a study of cytomegalovirus exposure and HLA in healthy donors. A multiplex PCR was run with 60 Vbeta primers and 13 Jbeta primers. Sequenced by immunoSEQ multiplex PCR; TCRdb stores in-frame clones only, minus some. This table holds around 86,000 clones, about 7.6% found once. The sample was PBMCs. Receptors originate from a middle-aged man in good health and CMV-seronegative.

In DNA form, the CDR3 reads TGCGCCAGCAGCTCACCTCGCGGACTAGCGGGAGGGGTGGGGCTCGAGCAGTACTTC. This gives the protein CASSSPRGLAGGVGLEQYF. The V call is TRBV5-1, the J call TRBJ2-7; TRBD2 aligns across 15 bases. CDR1 and CDR2 from the germline V gene are SGHRS and YFSETQ. The CDR3 consists of 19 residues. The junction had 16 bases not matched to a gene; V was cut back by 3 bases and J by 6 bases.

The chain couples TRBV28 to TRBJ2-1; TRBD1 agrees at 9 bases. CDR1 MDHEN and CDR2 SYDVKM come from the germline V gene. V lost 5 bases and J lost 10; bases outside the gene matches: 9. The CDR3 runs to 14 residues. The CDR3 reads CASSLYPGQGEQFF. CDR3 nucleotides: TGTGCCAGCAGTCTATATCCGGGACAGGGAGAGCAGTTCTTC.

This clone was counted a few times. This chain links TRBV30 with TRBJ1-1; D remains unclear. The CDR3 has 15 residues. In germline, CDR1 is GTSNPN, CDR2 SVGIG (reference sequence). V was shortened by 4 bases and J by 4 bases, with 19 bases between the two germline ends. This CDR3 reads CAWTLGEGGSTEAFF. The CDR3 DNA is TGTGCCTGGACCTTAGGCGAGGGTGGGAGCACTGAAGCTTTCTTT.

The chain couples TRBV7-9 to TRBJ1-2; possible D gene TRBD1, 5 bases. This CDR3 region has 13 residues. Germline CDR1 and CDR2: SEHNR and FQNEAQ (reference sequence). Trimming shortened V by 0 bases and J by 7 bases, and 9 bases separated the two germline ends. CDR3 amino acids: CASSLAWGSGYTF. The CDR3 DNA follows: TGTGCCAGCAGCTTAGCGTGGGGCAGTGGCTACACCTTC.

This chain links TRBV7-9 with TRBJ2-1, with D possibly being TRBD1 (5 bases). The CDR3 sequence is 12 residues long. Trimming cost V 5 bases and J 9 bases, with 11 bases left between them. The germline V gene has CDR1 SEHNR and CDR2 FQNEAQ (reference sequence). The CDR3 spells CASSVPRGEQFF. The CDR3 DNA is TGTGCCAGCAGCGTCCCAAGGGGTGAGCAGTTCTTC.

In its sample, this clone was seen a few times. The V call is TRBV5-6, the J call TRBJ2-5, with TRBD1 matching 8 bases. Germline V CDR1 and CDR2: SGHDT, YYEEEE. With V trimmed by 5 bases and J by 4 bases, 4 bases remained unmatched. This CDR3 has 13 residues. The CDR3 is CASRRQGRETQYF. The CDR3 nucleotides are TGTGCCAGCAGGAGACAGGGGAGAGAGACCCAGTACTTC.

This rearrangement joins TRBV6-5 to TRBJ2-1; TRBD2 aligns across 7 bases. Germline trimming cut 6 bases from V and 4 bases from J; bases unmatched to any gene: 9. Germline V gene data show CDR1 as MNHEY and CDR2 as SVGAGI. CDR3 length: 15 residues. DNA of the CDR3: TGTGCCAGCAGCCCCTGGCTAGCGGAGTACAATGAGCAGTTCTTC. Amino acids: CASSPWLAEYNEQFF.

This clone was counted only a few times. The J gene is TRBJ1-4, the V gene TRBV7-9; TRBD1 aligns across 7 bases. Germline trimming cut 5 bases from V and 5 bases from J; bases unmatched to any gene: 14. The germline V gene encodes CDR1 SEHNR and CDR2 FQNEAQ (reference sequence). The length of the CDR3 is 17 residues. The chain's CDR3 is CASSPEGGLATNEKLFF. CDR3 nucleotides: TGTGCCAGCAGCCCAGAAGGGGGCCTGGCGACGAATGAAAAACTGTTTTTT.

As DNA, the CDR3 is TGTGCCAGCAGCCGATCTAGCGGGGGTATCAATGAGCAGTTCTTC. As protein: CASSRSSGGINEQFF. The rearrangement joins TRBV13 to TRBJ2-1; the match to TRBD2 covers 10 bases. Germline values: CDR1 PRHDT, CDR2 FYEKMQ (reference sequence). The CDR3 sequence is 15 residues long. V was clipped by 5 bases and J by 6 bases; unmatched bases: 7.

This clone was detected a few times. This chain's CDR3 is CASSIGTIIGSPLHF. The CDR3 nucleotides read TGTGCCAGTAGTATCGGTACCATCATCGGTTCACCCCTCCACTTT. The rearrangement joins TRBV19 to TRBJ1-6; D ambiguous. The V gene lost 3 bases and the J gene lost 9 bases, with 15 bases spanning the gap. Germline lookup yields CDR1 LNHDA and CDR2 SQIVND (reference sequence). The CDR3 has 15 amino acids.

This clone was seen more than once but under ten times. The chain carries TRBV27 and TRBJ2-5; tentatively, D is TRBD2 (6 bases). This CDR3 comprises 13 residues. CDR1 and CDR2 (germline): MNHEY, SMNVEV (reference sequence). The ends were cut back, 5 bases at V and 4 bases at J, with 11 bases in the middle. The CDR3 loop is CASSPSEGETQYF. The CDR3, as DNA: TGTGCCAGCAGTCCTAGCGAAGGAGAGACCCAGTACTTC.

This clone was detected only a few times. This chain joins TRBV7-9 and TRBJ2-2; perhaps TRBD2 as D (6 bases). V lost 4 bases to trimming and J lost 7 bases, with 16 bases between them. This CDR3 has 15 amino acids. CDR1 is SEHNR and CDR2 is FQNEAQ in the germline V gene (reference sequence). CDR3 nucleotides: TGTGCCAGCAGCTCCCCCCGACTAGGGTTCGGGGAGCTGTTTTTT. Its translation is CASSSPRLGFGELFF.

This chain uses TRBV14 with TRBJ2-1; D uncertain. V dropped 1 base and J dropped 12 bases, with 13 bases sitting between them. Germline-derived CDR1 and CDR2 are SGHDN and FVKESK. The CDR3 totals 13 residues. The CDR3 coding sequence is TGTGCCAGCAGCCAAGTCCCCAATGAGTGGCAGTTCTTC. Protein: CASSQVPNEWQFF. The full variable domain, its missing parts supplied by reference TRBV14 and TRBJ2-1, is EAGVTQFPSHSVIEKGQTVTLRCDPISGHDNLYWYRRVMGKEIKFLLHFVKESKQDESGMPNNRFLAERTGGTYSTLKVQPAELEDSGVYFCASSQVPNEWQFFGPGTRLTVL.

The genes are TRBV6-5 and TRBJ2-7, with 10 nucleotides matching TRBD2. Trimming took 2 bases from V and 3 from J; bases not matched to a gene: 4. Germline V gives CDR1 MNHEY, CDR2 SVGAGI. This CDR3 region has 15 residues. Here the CDR3 reads CASSYRASGSYEQYF. The DNA of the CDR3 is TGTGCCAGCAGTTACAGGGCTAGCGGGAGCTACGAGCAGTACTTC.

The rearrangement uses TRBV4-2 and TRBJ1-5, with D perhaps TRBD1 (5 bases). V lost 0 bases and J 7 bases, leaving 19 bases between the germline ends. The CDR3 is made up of 17 amino acids. CDR1 and CDR2 from the germline V gene are LGHNA and YNFKEQ. The DNA for the CDR3 is TGTGCCAGCAGCCAAGAAGTAGAGGCGCAGGGCTTCCAGCCCCAGCATTTT. Translating it yields CASSQEVEAQGFQPQHF.

This clone was counted only a few times. This rearrangement joins TRBV5-4 to TRBJ2-1, with 9 nucleotides matching TRBD2. Germline V gene lookup returns CDR1 SGHNT and CDR2 YYREEE (reference sequence). The CDR3 runs to 15 residues. The ends lost 0 bases at V and 5 bases at J; junction bases unmatched: 3. In DNA, the CDR3 is TGTGCCAGCAGCTTGGGACTAGCGGAGAACAATGAGCAGTTCTTC. Its translation is CASSLGLAENNEQFF. Supplemented by reference TRBV5-4 and TRBJ2-1, the full variable domain reads ETGVTQSPTHLIKTRGQQVTLRCSSQSGHNTVSWYQQALGQGPQFIFQYYREEENGRGNFPPRFSGLQFPNYSSELNVNALELDDSALYLCASSLGLAENNEQFFGPGTRLTVL.

The J gene is TRBJ1-1, the V gene TRBV10-3; TRBD1 matches at 10 bases. The V gene's germline CDR1 is ENHRY and CDR2 SYGVKD. With 11 bases clipped from V and 5 bases from J, the junction kept 14 bases outside the gene matches. The CDR3 has 15 amino acids. The CDR3 sequence is CAARQGAQSGTEAFF. In nucleotides, the CDR3 is TGTGCCGCCCGACAGGGGGCGCAAAGCGGGACTGAAGCTTTCTTT.